This TCR beta chain was sequenced for a study of blood T cell repertoires in COVID-19. The recovered donors of Cohort 3 showed two negative PCRs, clearance, or symptom resolution. The repertoire was sequenced with immunoSEQ multiplex PCR; TCRdb's copy has only in-frame clones and lacks some. The table shows 200,000 or so clones, with roughly four fifths occurring only once. Unmatched junction bases numbered 12, after V lost 1 base and J lost 7 bases. Looked up from germline, CDR1 is GTSNPN and CDR2 is SVGIG (reference sequence). This CDR3 has 16 residues. The clonotype was recovered from a man aged 35-49 years who had recovered from COVID-19. The gene calls are TRBV30 and TRBJ1-2, with 10 bases aligning to TRBD1. The sequenced sample was PBMCs or T cells enriched from blood (not recorded which). The CDR3 reads CAWSAPPGQGNSGYTF. The DNA for the CDR3 is TGTGCCTGGAGTGCACCTCCGGGACAGGGGAACAGTGGCTACACCTTC.